The clone carrying this T cell receptor beta chain was seen more than once but under ten times. Under the authors' procedure: Counts of nucleated cells, estimated from reference gene primer amplification, were obtained. Data came from immunoSEQ multiplex PCR; TCRdb stores just in-frame clones and leaves some out. V, J and clone size reflect that table, while D and trimming were determined from the DNA. The sample lists around 250,000 clones, roughly 80% seen once, with 5% in the top ten. Grouping used clinical history reported by participants in a survey and questionnaire. This sample stems from a study of blood T cell repertoires in COVID-19. Study context: PBMCs, B-cell-depleted T cells, or T cells provided the cDNA or gDNA that made up the material.

V lost 5 bases and J lost 2; bases outside the gene matches: 5. The CDR3 loop spans 14 amino acids. Germline CDR1 KGHSH, CDR2 LQKENI. This TCR came from a middle-aged man who had been exposed to COVID-19. The chain combines TRBV18 with TRBJ2-7, with TRBD1 matching 8 bases. Input material: PBMCs or T cells enriched from blood (not recorded which). This CDR3 reads CASSFGQGPYEQYF. As DNA, the CDR3 is TGTGCCAGCTCATTTGGACAGGGACCCTACGAGCAGTACTTC.